This T cell receptor beta chain derives from a study of post-analysis software for immune sequencing data. Study-level results: Among 5 or 6 TRBV segments more frequent in patients than controls were TRBV5-6, TRBV5-1 and TRBV20-1.

The CDR3 sequence is 15 residues long. After removal of 4 bases from V and 0 bases from J, the junction contained 2 bases not matched to a gene. Points on this clonotype: Its cognate antigen is unknown.

Built from TCR beta cDNA, the libraries had unique molecular identifiers in them. TCRdb processed the PCR reads anew with MiXCR; each CDR3 protein has one entry. Here the sample spans some 890,000 distinct CDR3 sequences, about 50% being singletons. The J gene is TRBJ2-7, the V gene TRBV12-3 or TRBV12-4; 11 nucleotides line up with TRBD2. The sequence was obtained from a girl between 10 and 17 years old with multiple sclerosis. Sequencing input: blood. CDR3 nucleotides: TGTGCCAGCAGTTCTAGCGGGAGGCCCTCCTACGAGCAGTACTTC. Its translation is CASSSSGRPSYEQYF.